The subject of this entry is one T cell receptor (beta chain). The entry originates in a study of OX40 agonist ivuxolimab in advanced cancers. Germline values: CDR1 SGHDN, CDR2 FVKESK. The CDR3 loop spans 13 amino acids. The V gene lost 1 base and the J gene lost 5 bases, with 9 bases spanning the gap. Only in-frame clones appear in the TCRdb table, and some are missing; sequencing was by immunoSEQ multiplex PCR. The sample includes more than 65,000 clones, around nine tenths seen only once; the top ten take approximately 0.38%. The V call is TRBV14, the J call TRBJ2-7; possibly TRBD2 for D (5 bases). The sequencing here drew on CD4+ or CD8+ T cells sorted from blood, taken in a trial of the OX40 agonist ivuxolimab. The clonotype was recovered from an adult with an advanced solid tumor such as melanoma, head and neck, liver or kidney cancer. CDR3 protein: CASSQVRGNEQYF. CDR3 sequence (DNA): TGTGCCAGCAGCCAAGTCCGGGGAAACGAGCAGTACTTC.